These 2 T cell receptor beta chains came from one sample sequenced in a study of cytomegalovirus exposure and HLA in healthy donors (dated by TCRdb to the late 2010s). The library relied on the immunoSEQ multiplex PCR assay. TCRdb took over this immuneACCESS table, retaining in-frame rearrangements with V and J assigned. Such tables are incomplete; in checked studies, under half of the missing clones stem from an unresolved V gene, and the remainder is unexplained. In this sample the table shows some 150,000 clones, roughly nine tenths of which occur a single time. About 0.7% of the sample lies in the top ten. The sample comprised PBMCs. The receptors derive from a man in his late teens or twenties in good health and CMV-seronegative.

This clone appeared a few times. The gene calls are TRBV7-2 and TRBJ1-4, with D possibly matching TRBD1 (5 bases). Germline V gene lookup returns CDR1 SGHTA and CDR2 FQGNSA. V shed 4 bases and J shed 0 bases, with 12 bases lying between them. The CDR3 runs 16 residues. Here the CDR3 reads CASSWGGIATNEKLFF. DNA for the CDR3: TGTGCCAGCAGCTGGGGGGGTATTGCAACTAATGAAAAACTGTTTTTT.

V usage is TRBV27 and J usage is TRBJ2-6, with D unclear. CDR1 and CDR2 from the germline V gene are MNHEY and SMNVEV (reference sequence). The CDR3 spans 16 residues. Trimming took 0 bases from V and 0 from J, leaving 6 bases between them. DNA for the CDR3: TGTGCCAGCAGTTTATCGCGCATCTCTGGGGCCAACGTCCTGACTTTC. This codes for CASSLSRISGANVLTF.